This T cell receptor beta chain was recorded in a study of immune evolution from preneoplasia to lung adenocarcinoma. Study findings and constraints: Later-stage lesions appeared to have more T cells, more diversity, less clonality. From normal lung to invasive adenocarcinoma, top clone frequencies appeared to decrease. Compared with EGFR-mutant or double wild-type lesions, KRAS-mutant nodules were more clonal.

Some clones are missing from TCRdb's copy, which holds only in-frame ones; the method was immunoSEQ multiplex PCR. The sample lists about 2,700 clones; approximately 82% were seen once. Between the trimmed V and J ends, which lost 5 bases and 4 bases, there was a span of 4 bases. This CDR3 contains 11 residues. Germline CDR1 is MNHEY and CDR2 is SVGAGI. Regarding this clone: As yet, its antigen is unknown.

Sequenced input: FFPE atypical adenomatous hyperplasia tissue from the lung. Noted subset: atypical adenomatous hyperplasia (AAH), lung preneoplasia. The chain is built from TRBV6-5 and TRBJ2-3; D ambiguous. The clonotype was recovered from a person aged 70 to 85 with lung adenocarcinoma. CDR3 in amino acids: CASSQADTQYF. The CDR3 DNA follows: TGTGCCAGCAGTCAAGCAGATACGCAGTATTTT.